This is a list of T cell receptor beta chains from one sample in a study of a mutant IDH1 vaccine in newly diagnosed glioma. Generated by immunoSEQ multiplex PCR, the TCRdb table keeps only in-frame clones and is missing some. This sample has around 30,000 clones, with about four fifths found just once. These TCRs are of unknown antigen specificity. The sequenced sample was PBMCs, obtained from a glioma patient whose treatment included an IDH1 peptide vaccine. The receptors stem from a man between 40 and 49 years old with glioma. Some clones in this sample may be carry-over from other donors' samples. Both conserved end residues are part of each CDR3. A D gene is named only where the DNA matches it firmly. Clone size is stated in some rows and not others, as once, few, many or a class when expanded.

TRBJ1-4 - TRBV6-6 - CASSYWGEEGKLFF TGTGCCAGCAGTTACTGGGGGGAAGAAGGAAAACTGTTTTTT
TRBJ1-5 - TRBV2 - CASSYREESNQPQHF TGTGCCAGCAGCTACAGGGAAGAGAGCAATCAGCCCCAGCATTTT
TRBJ1-1 - TRBV4-3 TRBD1 CASSPTGGEAFF TGCGCCAGCAGTCCCACAGGGGGCGAAGCTTTCTTT
TRBJ1-6 - TRBV6-1 - CASSAESGSPLHF TGTGCCAGCAGTGCGGAGAGCGGGTCACCCCTCCACTTT
TRBJ2-5 - TRBV19 TRBD1 CASSTPGQPKQETQYF TGTGCCAGTAGTACGCCGGGACAGCCAAAACAAGAGACCCAGTACTTC
TRBJ1-4 medium-sized TRBV4-2 - CASSLGSTNEKLFF TGTGCCAGCAGCCTTGGGAGCACTAATGAAAAACTGTTTTTT
TRBJ2-1 - TRBV9 - CASSAPGLRGDEQFF TGTGCCAGCAGCGCCCCGGGACTCCGTGGCGATGAGCAGTTCTTC
TRBJ1-1 few TRBV7-3 - CASSLTGIGTEAFF TGTGCCAGCAGCTTAACAGGAATAGGCACTGAAGCTTTCTTT
TRBJ1-6 - TRBV9 - CASSVGGRADYSPLHF TGTGCCAGCAGCGTAGGAGGCAGGGCGGACTATTCACCCCTCCACTTT
TRBJ2-7 once TRBV28 - CASTPPWDGPYEQYF TGTGCCAGCACCCCACCCTGGGACGGGCCCTACGAGCAGTACTTC
TRBJ1-2 few TRBV7-9 - CASSTNYGYTF TGTGCCAGCAGCACTAACTATGGCTACACCTTC
TRBJ2-3 - TRBV6-1 - CASSEAGSGSDTQYF TGTGCCAGCAGTGAAGCGGGTTCTGGGTCAGATACGCAGTATTTT
TRBJ1-1 - TRBV18 - CASSRQDTEAFF TGTGCCAGCTCACGTCAAGACACTGAAGCTTTCTTT
TRBJ1-1 - TRBV5-1 - CASKENTEAFF TGCGCCAGCAAAGAGAACACTGAAGCTTTCTTT
TRBJ1-5 - TRBV29-1 - CSVSDSSSNQPQHF TGCAGCGTTTCGGACAGTTCAAGCAATCAGCCCCAGCATTTT
TRBJ2-7 - TRBV4-1 TRBD1 CASSQGRQGAYEQYF TGCGCCAGCAGCCAAGGTAGACAGGGGGCCTACGAGCAGTACTTC
TRBJ2-4 - TRBV30 - CAWDPTAIAKNIQYF TGTGCCTGGGACCCCACTGCCATAGCCAAAAACATTCAGTACTTC
TRBJ1-6 - TRBV18 TRBD1 CASSPSGTGAYNSPLHF TGTGCCAGCTCACCTTCCGGGACAGGGGCCTATAATTCACCCCTCCACTTT
TRBJ2-1 once TRBV18 - CASSPQPRNEQFF TGTGCCAGCTCACCACAACCTCGCAATGAGCAGTTCTTC
TRBJ2-1 - TRBV11-3 - CASSFSGTEQFF TGTGCCAGCAGCTTTTCCGGGACTGAGCAGTTCTTC
TRBJ2-2 few TRBV11-3 TRBD2 CASSPKGLAGRSGELFF TGTGCCAGCAGCCCTAAGGGACTAGCGGGGAGGTCCGGGGAGCTGTTTTTT
TRBJ1-5 - TRBV7-2 TRBD1 CASSNQGAGNQPQHF TGTGCCAGCAGTAACCAGGGGGCGGGCAATCAGCCCCAGCATTTT
TRBJ2-7 - TRBV6-5 - CASRHPAREQYF TGTGCCAGCCGTCACCCCGCGCGGGAGCAGTACTTC
TRBJ2-7 - TRBV7-9 - CASSLPAGGDSIGEQYF TGTGCCAGCAGCTTACCAGCCGGCGGGGACAGTATCGGCGAGCAGTACTTC
TRBJ1-1 few TRBV9 - CASSVDRVAEAFF TGTGCCAGCAGCGTAGACAGGGTGGCTGAAGCTTTCTTT
TRBJ1-1 - TRBV5-4 - CASSLDAGGTEAFF TGTGCCAGCAGCTTGGATGCGGGGGGCACTGAAGCTTTCTTT
TRBJ1-5 few TRBV30 - CAWTSAGDQPQHF TGTGCCTGGACCAGCGCAGGCGATCAGCCCCAGCATTTT
TRBJ1-1 - TRBV4-2 - CASSQDPGEGITEAFF TGTGCCAGCAGCCAAGATCCGGGCGAGGGAATCACTGAAGCTTTCTTT
TRBJ1-1 - TRBV19 - CASSIGLGHEAFF TGTGCCAGTAGTATAGGGTTAGGTCATGAAGCTTTCTTT
TRBJ2-3 - TRBV2 - CAPQGGTDTQYF TGTGCCCCCCAAGGGGGGACAGATACGCAGTATTTT
TRBJ2-1 - TRBV11-2 TRBD2 CASSLGPGTSGGANEQFF TGTGCCAGCAGCTTAGGCCCCGGGACTAGCGGGGGGGCCAATGAGCAGTTCTTC
TRBJ1-2 - TRBV7-9 - CASSLGAGEFYGYTF TGTGCCAGCAGCTTAGGGGCAGGGGAGTTCTATGGCTACACCTTC
TRBJ2-7 - TRBV25-1 - CASSEGVGYEQYF TGTGCCAGCAGTGAAGGAGTGGGCTACGAGCAGTACTTC
TRBJ1-6 - TRBV9 - CASSGGGTTENPYNSPLHF TGTGCCAGCAGCGGCGGCGGGACCACCGAAAACCCGTATAATTCACCCCTCCACTTT
TRBJ2-2 - TRBV10-3 - CATWDGGYTGELFF TGTGCCACCTGGGACGGCGGGTACACCGGGGAGCTGTTTTTT
TRBJ1-1 - TRBV10-3 - CAPPGEEAFF TGTGCCCCCCCAGGGGAGGAGGCTTTCTTT
TRBJ1-2 - TRBV20-1 - CSVQGLYGYTF TGCAGTGTACAGGGACTCTATGGCTACACCTTC
TRBJ1-4 - TRBV5-4 TRBD1 CASSLGSGTGVEKLFF TGTGCCAGCAGCTTGGGATCCGGGACAGGGGTAGAAAAACTGTTTTTT
TRBJ2-5 - TRBV7-2 - CASSQQPGQETQYF TGTGCCAGCAGCCAGCAGCCAGGGCAAGAGACCCAGTACTTC
TRBJ2-7 - TRBV4-3 TRBD2 CASSQGTSGAYEQYF TGCGCCAGCAGCCAAGGGACTAGCGGGGCCTACGAGCAGTACTTC
TRBJ2-2 - TRBV25-1 TRBD1 CASRLAGTGATGELFF TGTGCCAGCAGGCTAGCCGGGACAGGGGCCACCGGGGAGCTGTTTTTT
TRBJ2-3 - TRBV5-1 TRBD2 CASSPRASGGSGDTQYF TGCGCCAGCAGCCCCAGGGCCAGCGGGGGATCGGGAGATACGCAGTATTTT
TRBJ1-1 - TRBV7-9 - CASREYTEAFF TGTGCCAGCAGAGAGTACACTGAAGCTTTCTTT
TRBJ1-1 - TRBV5-1 TRBD1 CASSQGQELDEAFF TGCGCCAGCAGCCAGGGACAGGAGCTAGATGAAGCTTTCTTT